This TCR beta chain was sequenced in a study of cytomegalovirus exposure and HLA in healthy donors. TCRdb keeps only in-frame clones here, not all; method: immunoSEQ multiplex PCR. The data show around 200,000 clones, about four fifths seen once. Whole-study results and caveats: The classifier reportedly diagnosed cytomegalovirus status with high specificity and sensitivity. Later, an analysis found that TCR clusters from the first cohort tended to co-occur in the roughly 120 validation repertoires.

Germline values: CDR1 SGDLS, CDR2 YYNGEE. This CDR3 has 16 residues. Trimming at V came to 1 base and at J to 4 bases, leaving 9 bases not matched to a gene. Note on this clone: The antigen is not known.

The source material was PBMCs. This TCR was sampled from a woman aged 18-29 years in good health and CMV-seropositive. V and J are TRBV9 and TRBJ2-5, with 8 bases identical to TRBD1. The CDR3 spells CASSVSDRGFPETQYF. As DNA, the CDR3 is TGTGCCAGCAGCGTAAGCGACAGGGGCTTTCCAGAGACCCAGTACTTC.